This T cell receptor (beta chain) was sequenced in a study of lung T cells in sarcoidosis with Löfgren's syndrome (TCRdb year 2017). For the wider study: Sarcoidosis was characterized as a granulomatous disease that is mostly pulmonary, in which CD4+ T cells accumulate in bronchoalveolar lavage fluid. The repertoire analyses centered on Lofgren's syndrome patients.

The germline V gene (reference sequence) provides CDR1 DFQATT and CDR2 SNEGSKA. The CDR3 sequence holds 16 residues, the cysteine and phenylalanine included. The sequence is cut down to CDR3 DNA, 48 bases in frame from base 1. Between the V and J ends, shortened by 3 bases and 1 base respectively, the junction contains 17 bases. This clonotype was counted ten times or more. Its cognate antigen has yet to be identified. The sample holds no much larger clone one base away, and base qualities are not on file. The sequencer listed for this sample is Illumina MiSeq. TCRdb trimmed public reads at Q25 via fastp, called clones via MiXCR and kept in-frame beta chains. Rows are unified per CDR3 protein, each entry keeping the most common DNA and genes. This sample holds fewer than 80,000 distinct CDR3 sequences; less than 25% were observed only once. Jointly, the top ten make up approximately 2.2% of the sample.

Findings and caveats that apply to the study as a whole: In alphabeta pairing analysis, TRAV12-1 was found to pair preferentially with TRBV2, and CDR3 homology was shown by the resulting paired TCRs. Compared with control subjects, Lofgren's syndrome patients were reported to have TRAV12-1 and TRBV2 as the most expanded V gene segments. CDR3 motifs in TRAV12-1 and TRBV2 were reported to be shared across several Lofgren's syndrome patients, which suggests public CD4+ TCR repertoires. Recognition of a sarcoidosis-associated antigen was only suggested; the antigen itself remained putative and unidentified.

Sequencing was performed on CD4+ T cells from PBMCs. This clonotype was sampled from a human donor with sarcoidosis (Löfgren's syndrome or another form), or a control subject (not recorded which). Rearrangement joined TRBV20-1 to TRBJ2-3; the D gene is perhaps TRBD1, on 6 matching bases. The CDR3 in this case is CSASGLGGAGTDTQYF. The nucleotide sequence is TGCAGTGCTAGTGGGCTAGGGGGAGCGGGCACAGATACGCAGTATTTT.